The T cell receptor beta chain described here comes from a study of cytotoxic CD8 clonotypes in ibrutinib-treated CLL (dated by TCRdb to the early 2020s). Describing the broader study: The cohort included around 15 treatment-naive and around 10 relapsed/refractory patients; around 18 were IGHV unmutated. Responses were partial in approximately 24 patients and complete in 2; after median approximately 69 months follow-up, around 15 stayed in remission and roughly twelve progressed. Response samples were taken after a median of approximately eleven months on treatment, ranging from 6 to 36 months. Samples averaged roughly 260,000 productive templates and approximately 100,000 productive rearrangements. Longitudinal samples were obtainable from about 30% of the 86 participants in the trial. Cryopreserved peripheral blood mononuclear cells were obtained prior to treatment, at the time of response, and at either disease progression or sustained remission. Every sample from remission and from progressive disease was obtained while the patients were still on ibrutinib. Broader findings and caveats from the paper: Sampling times were not matched between patients in sustained remission and patients whose disease was progressing, and lymph node repertoires were not examined. At baseline, clonality was higher than in age-matched healthy donors and showed a strong correlation with circulating CD8+ T-cell counts. Public clonotypes were rare and either shrank or stayed stable during treatment, and the rise in clonality at ibrutinib response reflected expansion of private clonotypes. An increase in clonality was observed at ibrutinib response, with clonality remaining stable during sustained remission and falling back toward baseline at progression.

The CDR3 runs 11 residues from the cysteine to the phenylalanine. Only the CDR3 portion is preserved as DNA: 33 bases, with reading frame beginning at the first base. The germline V gene encodes CDR1 MNHEY and CDR2 SMNVEV (reference sequence). V drops 3 bases and J drops 6 bases, leaving 3 bases in between. In light of the paper, this sample's time point label describes: approximately 25 months on ibrutinib. Roughly 1.8 micrograms of genomic DNA were extracted from cryopreserved PBMCs for TCR beta library preparation. Longitudinal blood samples from CLL patients on ibrutinib monotherapy underwent high-throughput TCR beta sequencing. Patients were enrolled in a phase 2 open-label single-center ibrutinib monotherapy trial. The goal of deep resolution MiSeq sequencing was a depth between 1 in 1 million and 1 in 200,000 T cells, and coverage averaged 10x per clonotype. The immunoSEQ hsTCRB Kit was used to generate TCR beta libraries. The authors' pipeline ran thus. The data were analyzed with ImmunoSEQ Analyzer and ImmunoSEQ Data Assistant, and V, D and J gene assignments followed IMGT definitions. Clonality, which ranges from 0 to 1, was calculated by subtracting the normalized Shannon entropy of productive rearrangement frequencies from one. Only overrepresented clonotypes making up at least 0.05% of each patient's repertoire were included in the public clonotype analysis. Thirteen age-matched healthy donor repertoires from immuneACCESS served as clonality controls. The source is immuneACCESS, and TCRdb retained only in-frame sequences with V and J called. Part of the clones is not carried over; for the studies checked, unresolved V genes explain less than half of this, and the remainder is unexplained. The V and J calls and clone size are taken from that table; D and trimming were inferred from the DNA. This sample gives 110,000 to 150,000 clones in total; 76% of them show up just once. The top ten clones comprise 5.1% of the sample.

A few counts support this clone. What antigen it recognizes has not been identified. No per-base quality is available; no much larger clone lies one base away. The rearrangement joined TRBV27 to TRBJ2-1; there is no confident call for the D gene. Specimen: PBMCs, collected after 24 months of ibrutinib treatment. This TCR was recovered from a human donor with chronic lymphocytic leukemia. The bases are TGTGCCAGCAGTTTTGCCAATGAGCAGTTCTTC. It translates as CASSFANEQFF.